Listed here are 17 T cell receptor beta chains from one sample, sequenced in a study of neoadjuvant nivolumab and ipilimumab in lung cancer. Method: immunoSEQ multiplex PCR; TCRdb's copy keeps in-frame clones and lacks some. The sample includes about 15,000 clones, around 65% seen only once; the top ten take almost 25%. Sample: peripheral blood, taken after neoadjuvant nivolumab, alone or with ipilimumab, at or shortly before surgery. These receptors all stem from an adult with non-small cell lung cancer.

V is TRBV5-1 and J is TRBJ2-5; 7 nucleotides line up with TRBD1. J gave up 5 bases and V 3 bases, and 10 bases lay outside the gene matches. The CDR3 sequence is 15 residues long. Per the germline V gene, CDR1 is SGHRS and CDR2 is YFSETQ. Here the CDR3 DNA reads TGCGCCAGCAGCTCTACCGGGACAGTGAGGGAGACCCAGTACTTC. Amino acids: CASSSTGTVRETQYF.

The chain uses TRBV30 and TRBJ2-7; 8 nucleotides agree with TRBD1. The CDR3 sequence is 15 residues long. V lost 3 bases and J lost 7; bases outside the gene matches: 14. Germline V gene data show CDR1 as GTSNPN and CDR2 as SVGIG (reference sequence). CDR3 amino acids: CAWRLPGQVLREQYF. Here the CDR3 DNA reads TGTGCCTGGAGGCTACCGGGACAGGTCCTAAGGGAGCAGTACTTC.

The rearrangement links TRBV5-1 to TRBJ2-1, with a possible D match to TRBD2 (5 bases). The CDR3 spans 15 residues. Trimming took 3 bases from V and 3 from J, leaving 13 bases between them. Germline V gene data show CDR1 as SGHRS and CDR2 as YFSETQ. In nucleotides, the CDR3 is TGCGCCAGCAGCTGGGTGGGAGTAAACTACAATGAGCAGTTCTTC. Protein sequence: CASSWVGVNYNEQFF.

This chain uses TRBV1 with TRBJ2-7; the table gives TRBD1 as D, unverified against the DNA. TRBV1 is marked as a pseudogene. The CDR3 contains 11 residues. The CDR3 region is CTSSQATGEYF. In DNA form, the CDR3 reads TGCACCAGCAGCCAAGCTACAGGGGAGTACTTC.

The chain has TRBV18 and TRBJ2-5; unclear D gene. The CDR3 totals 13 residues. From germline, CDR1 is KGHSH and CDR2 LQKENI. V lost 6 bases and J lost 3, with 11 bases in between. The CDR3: CASSPRQKETQYF. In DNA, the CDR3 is TGTGCCAGCTCCCCGCGGCAGAAAGAGACCCAGTACTTC.

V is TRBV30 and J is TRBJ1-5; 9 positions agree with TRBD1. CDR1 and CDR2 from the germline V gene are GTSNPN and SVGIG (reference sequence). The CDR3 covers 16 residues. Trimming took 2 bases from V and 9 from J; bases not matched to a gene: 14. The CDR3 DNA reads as TGTGCCTGGAGTCCCCGGGACAGGGATTTGTTTGCGCCCCAGCATTTT. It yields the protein CAWSPRDRDLFAPQHF. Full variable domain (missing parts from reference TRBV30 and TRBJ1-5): SQTIHQWPATLVQPVGSPLSLECTVEGTSNPNLYWYRQAAGRGLQLLFYSVGIGQISSEVPQNLSASRPQDRQFILSSKKLLLSDSGFYLCAWSPRDRDLFAPQHFGDGTRLSIL.

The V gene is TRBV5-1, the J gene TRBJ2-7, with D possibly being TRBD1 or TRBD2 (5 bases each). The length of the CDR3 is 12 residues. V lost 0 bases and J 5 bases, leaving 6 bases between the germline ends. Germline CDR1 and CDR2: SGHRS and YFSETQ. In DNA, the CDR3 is TGCGCCAGCAGCTTGGGAGGGGACGAGCAGTACTTC. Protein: CASSLGGDEQYF.

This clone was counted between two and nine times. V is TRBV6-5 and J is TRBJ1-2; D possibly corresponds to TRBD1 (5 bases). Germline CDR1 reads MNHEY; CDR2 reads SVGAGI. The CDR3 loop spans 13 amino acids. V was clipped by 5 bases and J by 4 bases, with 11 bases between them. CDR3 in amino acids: CASSLDSGYGYTF. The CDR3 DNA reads TGTGCCAGCAGTCTTGACAGTGGCTATGGCTACACCTTC.

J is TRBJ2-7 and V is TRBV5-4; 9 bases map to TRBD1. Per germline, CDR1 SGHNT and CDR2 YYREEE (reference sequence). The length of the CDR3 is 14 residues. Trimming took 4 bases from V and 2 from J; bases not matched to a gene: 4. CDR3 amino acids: CASSPGQGAYEQYF. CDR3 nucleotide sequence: TGTGCCAGCAGCCCGGGACAGGGAGCCTACGAGCAGTACTTC. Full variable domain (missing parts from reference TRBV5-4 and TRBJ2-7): ETGVTQSPTHLIKTRGQQVTLRCSSQSGHNTVSWYQQALGQGPQFIFQYYREEENGRGNFPPRFSGLQFPNYSSELNVNALELDDSALYLCASSPGQGAYEQYFGPGTRLTVT.

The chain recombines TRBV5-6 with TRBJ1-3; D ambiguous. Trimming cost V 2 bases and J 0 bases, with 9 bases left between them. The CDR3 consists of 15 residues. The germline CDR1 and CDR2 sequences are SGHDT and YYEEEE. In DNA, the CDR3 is TGTGCCAGCAGCTTTCGACCTTACTCTGGAAACACCATATATTTT. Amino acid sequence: CASSFRPYSGNTIYF.

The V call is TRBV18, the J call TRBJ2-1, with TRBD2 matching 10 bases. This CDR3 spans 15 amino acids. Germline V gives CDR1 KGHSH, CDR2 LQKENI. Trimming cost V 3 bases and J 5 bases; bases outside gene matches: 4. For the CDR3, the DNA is TGTGCCAGCTCACCTGGACTAGCGGAGCACAATGAGCAGTTCTTC. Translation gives CASSPGLAEHNEQFF.

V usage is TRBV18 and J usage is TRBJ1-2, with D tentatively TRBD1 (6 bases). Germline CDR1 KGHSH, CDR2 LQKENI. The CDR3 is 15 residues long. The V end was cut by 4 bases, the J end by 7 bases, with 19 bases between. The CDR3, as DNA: TGTGCCAGCTCACACCTTGCGGGGGCGGAGAGTGGCTACACCTTC. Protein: CASSHLAGAESGYTF.

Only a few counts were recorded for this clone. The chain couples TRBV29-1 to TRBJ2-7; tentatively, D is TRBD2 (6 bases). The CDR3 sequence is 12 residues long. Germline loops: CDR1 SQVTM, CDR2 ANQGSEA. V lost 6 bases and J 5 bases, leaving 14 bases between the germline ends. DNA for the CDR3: TGCAGCGTCAACGGCGGGGCCCACGAGCAGTACTTC. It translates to CSVNGGAHEQYF.

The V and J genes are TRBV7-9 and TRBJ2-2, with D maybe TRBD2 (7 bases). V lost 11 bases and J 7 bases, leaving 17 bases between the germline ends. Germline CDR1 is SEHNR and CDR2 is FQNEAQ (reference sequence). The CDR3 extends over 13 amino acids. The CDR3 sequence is CAGRGAHGGELFF. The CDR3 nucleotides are TGTGCCGGTCGGGGGGCGCATGGCGGGGAGCTGTTTTTT.

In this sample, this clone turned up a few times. The CDR3: CASSPDGDYGYTF. In DNA form, the CDR3 reads TGTGCCAGCTCTCCCGACGGAGACTATGGCTACACCTTC. The rearrangement links TRBV18 to TRBJ1-2; D is undetermined. V was cut by 6 bases and J by 3 bases, with 11 bases left in between. The CDR3 extends over 13 amino acids. Germline CDR1 is KGHSH and CDR2 is LQKENI.

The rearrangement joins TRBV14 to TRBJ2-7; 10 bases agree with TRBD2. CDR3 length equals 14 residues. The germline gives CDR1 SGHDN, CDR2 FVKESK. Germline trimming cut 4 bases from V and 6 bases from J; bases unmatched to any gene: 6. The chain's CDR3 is CASSRTSGPLEQYF. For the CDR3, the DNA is TGTGCCAGCAGCCGGACTAGCGGACCGCTCGAGCAGTACTTC.

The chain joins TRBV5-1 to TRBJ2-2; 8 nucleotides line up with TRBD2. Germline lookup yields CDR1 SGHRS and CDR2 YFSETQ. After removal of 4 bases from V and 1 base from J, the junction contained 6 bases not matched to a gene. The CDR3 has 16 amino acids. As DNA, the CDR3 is TGCGCCAGCAGCCCTTCGACTAGCGAGAACACCGGGGAGCTGTTTTTT. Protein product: CASSPSTSENTGELFF.